The entry below gives a single TCR beta chain sequence along with its context. Its antigen remains unknown. Data came from immunoSEQ multiplex PCR; TCRdb stores just in-frame clones and leaves some out. Among tens of thousands of clones, roughly 91% were seen once, and the ten largest hold approximately 0.39%. The sample is drawn from a study of Tregs in tolerant kidney transplant recipients. Across the study: Related graft donors supplied nonmyeloablative bone marrow transplants, and mixed chimerism was transient.

Points from the study as a whole: No direct test of biological reproducibility was done here. Tregs expanded with activated donor B cells seemed most donor-specific.

Germline V gene sequence: CDR1 MNHEY, CDR2 SMNVEV (reference sequence). The CDR3 runs 14 residues. Losses at the gene ends were 2 bases for V and 5 bases for J; bases not matched to a gene: 3. Specimen: CD4+ T cells from blood, collected before the transplant. This sequence originates from a human donor who received a combined kidney and bone marrow transplant. The chain combines TRBV27 with TRBJ2-7; 10 bases agree with TRBD1. The CDR3 reads CASSLGDRGHEQYF. The CDR3 DNA reads TGTGCCAGCAGTTTAGGGGACAGGGGCCACGAGCAGTACTTC.